These T cell receptor beta chains were read from a single sample in a study of blood T cell repertoires in COVID-19. Some clones are missing from TCRdb's copy, which holds only in-frame ones; the method was immunoSEQ multiplex PCR. Of some 140,000 clones in the sample, roughly 80% were seen once. The sample consisted of peripheral blood. The receptors come from a woman in her 70s with COVID-19, enrolled during active disease. CDR3s include the opening cysteine and the closing phenylalanine or tryptophan. D genes are given only for firm matches. Not every row has a clone size; where given, it reads once, few, many or a size class.

J gene	clone size	D gene	V gene	CDR3 length	CDR3 protein	CDR3 DNA
TRBJ2-2	-	TRBD1	TRBV28	17	CASSFPPQGANTGELFF	TGTGCCAGCAGTTTCCCCCCACAGGGGGCGAACACCGGGGAGCTGTTTTTT
TRBJ1-1	-	-	TRBV6-1	13	CASSEGYGEKAFF	TGTGCCAGCAGTGAAGGGTACGGGGAGAAAGCTTTCTTT
TRBJ1-6	once	-	TRBV9	16	CASSVGPLSYNSPLHF	TGTGCCAGCAGCGTAGGTCCCCTCTCCTATAATTCACCCCTCCACTTT
TRBJ1-4	-	TRBD1	TRBV18	15	CASSVRTGLDEKLFF	TGTGCCAGCTCAGTTCGGACAGGGCTAGATGAAAAACTGTTTTTT
TRBJ2-5	-	TRBD1	TRBV10-3	12	CAIGDSQETQYF	TGTGCCATCGGGGACAGCCAAGAGACCCAGTACTTC
TRBJ2-2	-	-	TRBV5-1	14	CASSVTSNTGELFF	TGCGCCAGCAGCGTGACTTCGAACACCGGGGAGCTGTTTTTT
TRBJ1-2	few	TRBD1	TRBV6-1	14	CASSEGQGAPPGPF	TGTGCCAGCAGTGAAGGACAGGGGGCCCCTCCAGGCCCCTTC
TRBJ2-1	once	TRBD2	TRBV5-1	16	CASSSLAGGTFDEQFF	TGCGCCAGCAGCTCACTAGCGGGGGGGACCTTCGATGAGCAGTTCTTC
TRBJ2-5	few	TRBD1	TRBV5-1	14	CASSLAGGVETQYF	TGCGCCAGCAGCTTGGCAGGGGGCGTAGAGACCCAGTACTTC
TRBJ1-1	-	TRBD1	TRBV12-5	14	CASGPGQGSTEAFF	TGTGCTAGTGGCCCCGGACAGGGGAGCACTGAAGCTTTCTTT
TRBJ2-7	-	TRBD1	TRBV5-1	15	CASSLVGQGLDEQYF	TGCGCCAGCAGCTTGGTGGGACAGGGGTTGGACGAGCAGTACTTC
TRBJ2-7	-	TRBD2	TRBV3-1/TRBV3-2	15	CASRPLRGGVYEQYF	TGTGCCAGCAGGCCTCTCCGGGGGGGGGTCTACGAGCAGTACTTC